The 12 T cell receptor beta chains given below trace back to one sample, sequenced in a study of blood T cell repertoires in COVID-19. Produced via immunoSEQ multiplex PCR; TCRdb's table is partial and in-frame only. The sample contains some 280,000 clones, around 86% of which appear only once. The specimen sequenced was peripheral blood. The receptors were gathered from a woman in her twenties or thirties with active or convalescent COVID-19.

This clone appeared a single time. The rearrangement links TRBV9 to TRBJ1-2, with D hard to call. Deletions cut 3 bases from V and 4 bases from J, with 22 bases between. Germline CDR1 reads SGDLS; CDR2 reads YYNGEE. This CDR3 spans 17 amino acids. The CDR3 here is CASSGLRQELLSYGYTF. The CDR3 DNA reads TGTGCCAGCAGCGGACTACGGCAGGAGTTGCTAAGCTATGGCTACACCTTC.

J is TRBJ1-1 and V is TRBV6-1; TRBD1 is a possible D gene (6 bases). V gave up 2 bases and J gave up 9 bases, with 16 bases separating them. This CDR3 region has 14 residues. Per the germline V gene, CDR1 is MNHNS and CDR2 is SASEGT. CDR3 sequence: CASSETQGFVKAFF. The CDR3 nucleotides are TGTGCCAGCAGTGAAACACAGGGTTTCGTGAAAGCTTTCTTT.

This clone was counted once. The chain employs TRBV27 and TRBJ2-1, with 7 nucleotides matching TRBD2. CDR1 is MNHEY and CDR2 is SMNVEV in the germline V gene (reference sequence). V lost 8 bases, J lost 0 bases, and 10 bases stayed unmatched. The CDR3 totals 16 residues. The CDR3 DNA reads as TGTGCCAGCCGAAGGGGCGGGGGAAGCTCCTACAATGAGCAGTTCTTC. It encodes CASRRGGGSSYNEQFF.

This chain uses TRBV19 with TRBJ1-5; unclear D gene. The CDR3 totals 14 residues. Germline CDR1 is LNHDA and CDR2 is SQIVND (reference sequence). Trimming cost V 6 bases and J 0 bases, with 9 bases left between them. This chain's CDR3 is CASRGSTSNQPQHF. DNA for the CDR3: TGTGCCAGTAGAGGGAGTACTAGCAATCAGCCCCAGCATTTT.

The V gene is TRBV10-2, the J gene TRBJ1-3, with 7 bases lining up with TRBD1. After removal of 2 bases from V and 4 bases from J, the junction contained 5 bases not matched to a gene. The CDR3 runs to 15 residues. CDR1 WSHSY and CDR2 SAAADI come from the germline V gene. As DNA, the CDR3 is TGCGCCAGCAGTGAGGACACAGGGGCCGGAAACACCATATATTTT. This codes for CASSEDTGAGNTIYF.

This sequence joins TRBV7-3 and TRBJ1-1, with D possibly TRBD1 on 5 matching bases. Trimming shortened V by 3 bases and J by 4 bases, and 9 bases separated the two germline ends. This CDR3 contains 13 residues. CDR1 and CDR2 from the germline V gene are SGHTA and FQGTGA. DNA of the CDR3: TGTGCCAGCAGCTTGACGGGGGTCACTGAAGCTTTCTTT. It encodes CASSLTGVTEAFF.

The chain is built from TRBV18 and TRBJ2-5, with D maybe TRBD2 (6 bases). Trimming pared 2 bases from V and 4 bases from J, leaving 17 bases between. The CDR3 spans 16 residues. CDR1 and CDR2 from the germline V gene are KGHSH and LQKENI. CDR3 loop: CASSPKRRPEGETQYF. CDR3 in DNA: TGTGCCAGCTCACCAAAACGAAGGCCGGAGGGAGAGACCCAGTACTTC.

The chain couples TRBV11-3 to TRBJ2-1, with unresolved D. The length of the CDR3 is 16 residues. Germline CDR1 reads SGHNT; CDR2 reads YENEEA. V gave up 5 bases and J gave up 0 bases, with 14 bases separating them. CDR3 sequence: CASSIGVASSYNEQFF. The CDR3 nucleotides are TGTGCCAGCAGCATTGGTGTGGCTAGCTCCTACAATGAGCAGTTCTTC.

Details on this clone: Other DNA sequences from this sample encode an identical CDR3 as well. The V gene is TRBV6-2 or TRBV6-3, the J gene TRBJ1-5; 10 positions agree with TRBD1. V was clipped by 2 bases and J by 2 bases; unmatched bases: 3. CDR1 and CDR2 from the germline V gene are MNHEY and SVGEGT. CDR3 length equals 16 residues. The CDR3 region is CASSYRTGGGNQPQHF. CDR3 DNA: TGTGCCAGCAGTTACAGGACAGGGGGAGGCAATCAGCCCCAGCATTTT.

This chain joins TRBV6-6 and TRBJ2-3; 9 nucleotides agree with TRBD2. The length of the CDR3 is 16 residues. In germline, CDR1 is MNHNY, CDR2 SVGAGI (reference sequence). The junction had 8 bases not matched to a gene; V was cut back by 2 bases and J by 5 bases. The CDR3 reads CASSYGAGGPRDTQYF. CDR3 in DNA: TGTGCCAGCAGTTACGGGGCGGGGGGGCCTAGAGATACGCAGTATTTT.

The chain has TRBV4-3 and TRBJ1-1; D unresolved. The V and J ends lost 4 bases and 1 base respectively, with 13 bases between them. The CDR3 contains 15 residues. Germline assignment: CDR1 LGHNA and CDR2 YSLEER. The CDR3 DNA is TGCGCCAGCAGCCGAGATCCTGGGCAGAACACTGAAGCTTTCTTT. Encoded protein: CASSRDPGQNTEAFF.

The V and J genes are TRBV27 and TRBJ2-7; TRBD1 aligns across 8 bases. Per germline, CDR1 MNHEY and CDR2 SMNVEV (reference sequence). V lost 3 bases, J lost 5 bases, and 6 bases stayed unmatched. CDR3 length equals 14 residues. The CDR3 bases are TGTGCCAGCAGTTTTCAGGGGGCGGCCGACGAGCAGTACTTC. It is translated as CASSFQGAADEQYF.